The 16 T cell receptor beta chains below come from one sample, sequenced in a study of T cells after yellow fever vaccination. MiXCR, applied by TCRdb to the 5' RACE reads, yields one record per CDR3 protein. This table has nearly 550,000 distinct CDR3 sequences, 15% to 20% appearing once. The starting material was PBMCs, obtained 15 days after the yellow fever booster vaccination. The receptors shown here come from a man aged 25 to 40 who received the YFV17D yellow fever vaccine.

This chain links TRBV6-1 with TRBJ2-1; maybe TRBD2 (6 bases). The CDR3 spans 17 residues. CDR1 and CDR2 from the germline V gene are MNHNS and SASEGT. Trimming took 5 bases from V and 0 from J, leaving 17 bases between them. CDR3 coding DNA: TGTGCCAGCAGTCTATACCGCGGGATAAGCTCCTACAATGAGCAGTTCTTC. This gives the protein CASSLYRGISSYNEQFF.

This clonotype appeared many times. The CDR3 region is CASSVGGHLGYTF. CDR3 in DNA: TGTGCCAGCAGCGTAGGGGGACATCTTGGCTACACCTTC. V usage is TRBV9 and J usage is TRBJ1-2; tentative D call: TRBD1 (6 bases). V lost 0 bases, J lost 7 bases, and 10 bases lay in between. Germline V lookup: CDR1 SGDLS, CDR2 YYNGEE. This CDR3 comprises 13 residues.

The chain couples TRBV7-9 to TRBJ1-3, with TRBD1 matching 7 bases. CDR3 length: 14 amino acids. CDR1 and CDR2 (germline): SEHNR, FQNEAQ (reference sequence). V gave up 5 bases and J gave up 2 bases; unmatched junction bases: 3. CDR3 in DNA: TGTGCCAGCAGCCAAACAGGGGCTGGAAACACCATATATTTT. Residues: CASSQTGAGNTIYF.

This clonotype was seen a few times. The chain couples TRBV29-1 to TRBJ2-4; 9 nucleotides agree with TRBD1. V lost 3 bases to trimming and J lost 2 bases; unmatched junction nucleotides: 5. Germline values: CDR1 SQVTM, CDR2 ANQGSEA. The CDR3 is 15 amino acids. CDR3 protein: CSVDTGQGTKNIQYF. The DNA of the CDR3 is TGCAGCGTTGATACAGGACAGGGGACCAAAAACATTCAGTACTTC. The whole variable domain, filled in from reference TRBV29-1 and TRBJ2-4, reads SAVISQKPSRDICQRGTSLTIQCQVDSQVTMMFWYRQQPGQSLTLIATANQGSEATYESGFVIDKFPISRPNLTFSTLTVSNMSPEDSSIYLCSVDTGQGTKNIQYFGAGTRLSVL.

This clonotype was seen only a few times. The CDR3 here is CASSVGQRQETQYF. CDR3 in DNA: TGTGCCAGCAGCGTAGGACAGAGACAAGAGACCCAGTACTTC. The genes are TRBV9 and TRBJ2-5; D is possibly TRBD1 (5 bases). The V gene's germline CDR1 is SGDLS and CDR2 YYNGEE. V shed 0 bases and J shed 2 bases, with 8 bases lying between them. The CDR3 has 14 residues.

This clonotype has more than one count but fewer than ten. DNA for the CDR3: TGTGCCAGCGTGGGACTTGGAGCGGGTTCAGCCTACAATGAGCAGTTCTTC. Translating gives CASVGLGAGSAYNEQFF. The chain joins TRBV28 to TRBJ2-1; possibly TRBD2 for D (6 bases). Germline CDR1 is MDHEN and CDR2 is SYDVKM. The CDR3 runs to 17 residues. V was trimmed by 8 bases and J by 2 bases, leaving 22 bases between them. Filled out from reference TRBV28 and TRBJ2-1, the complete variable domain reads DVKVTQSSRYLVKRTGEKVFLECVQDMDHENMFWYRQDPGLGLRLIYFSYDVKMKEKGDIPEGYSVSREKKERFSLILESASTNQTSMYLCASVGLGAGSAYNEQFFGPGTRLTVL.

This clonotype was seen a handful of times. V and J are TRBV5-6 and TRBJ2-1; D is ambiguous. V lost 4 bases, J lost 9 bases, and 8 bases lay in between. This CDR3 has 11 residues. Per the germline V gene, CDR1 is SGHDT and CDR2 is YYEEEE. This CDR3 reads CASSRAVEQFF. For the CDR3, the DNA is TGTGCCAGCAGCCGTGCGGTTGAGCAGTTCTTC.

The rearrangement uses TRBV5-1 and TRBJ2-7; D remains ambiguous. This CDR3 contains 13 residues. Looked up from germline, CDR1 is SGHRS and CDR2 is YFSETQ. Trimming shortened V by 0 bases and J by 4 bases, and 8 bases separated the two germline ends. As DNA, the CDR3 is TGCGCCAGCAGCTTGGCCGAGTTGTACGAGCAGTACTTC. Encoded protein: CASSLAELYEQYF.

In its sample, this clonotype was seen many times. V gene TRBV5-6 combines with J gene TRBJ2-3; D gene ambiguous. Germline V gene data show CDR1 as SGHDT and CDR2 as YYEEEE. The CDR3 is made up of 14 amino acids. V gave up 2 bases and J gave up 4 bases, with 11 bases separating them. In DNA, the CDR3 is TGTGCCAGCAGCTTTAGTGGTTCCCCAGATACGCAGTATTTT. This translates into CASSFSGSPDTQYF.

The chain employs TRBV20-1 and TRBJ2-7, with D unclear. The CDR3 is 13 residues long. Germline CDR1 DFQATT, CDR2 SNEGSKA (reference sequence). The germline V and J ends were trimmed by 4 bases and 3 bases, with 13 bases remaining between them. The CDR3 is CSATRGADYEQYF. The CDR3 region has the DNA TGCAGTGCTACCCGCGGAGCCGACTACGAGCAGTACTTC.

This clonotype appeared a few times. This sequence joins TRBV20-1 and TRBJ1-5; the D is unclear. The CDR3 sequence is 13 residues long. Germline CDR1 reads DFQATT; CDR2 reads SNEGSKA (reference sequence). The germline V and J ends were trimmed by 0 bases and 4 bases, with 7 bases remaining between them. CDR3 region: CSAREKWNQPQHF. The DNA for the CDR3 is TGCAGTGCTAGAGAAAAATGGAATCAGCCCCAGCATTTT.

This clonotype has a handful of counts. J is TRBJ2-3 and V is TRBV18, with D perhaps TRBD2 (5 bases). The V end lost 5 bases, the J end lost 5 bases, and 17 bases lay between the germline ends. Germline V lookup: CDR1 KGHSH, CDR2 LQKENI. CDR3 length: 15 amino acids. The CDR3, as DNA: TGTGCCAGCTCAGGGCTAGCCGCGTATCTAGATACGCAGTATTTT. Protein product: CASSGLAAYLDTQYF.

CDR3 sequence reads: CSARAGGPSGRGYEQFF. DNA for the CDR3: TGCAGTGCTAGAGCGGGAGGGCCATCTGGACGGGGTTATGAGCAGTTCTTC. This chain uses TRBV20-1 with TRBJ2-1; 8 bases are shared with TRBD2. V shed 1 base and J 8 bases; nucleotides not matched to a gene: 16. Germline-derived CDR1 and CDR2 are DFQATT and SNEGSKA (reference sequence). This CDR3 is built from 17 residues.

This clonotype occurred a few times. The chain employs TRBV5-6 and TRBJ2-3, with TRBD2 identical over 15 bases. Germline loops: CDR1 SGHDT, CDR2 YYEEEE. This CDR3 region has 16 residues. J gave up 8 bases and V 4 bases, and 8 bases lay outside the gene matches. CDR3 protein: CASSRTSGRAWGTQYF. The CDR3, as DNA: TGTGCCAGCAGCCGGACTAGCGGGAGGGCCTGGGGTACGCAGTATTTT.

This chain joins TRBV20-1 and TRBJ2-3; D gene ambiguous. Per germline, CDR1 DFQATT and CDR2 SNEGSKA (reference sequence). V was cut by 2 bases and J by 3 bases, with 15 bases left in between. The CDR3 length is 15 residues. The CDR3 DNA is TGCAGTGCTAGATTATGGACCCAAGGTACAGATACGCAGTATTTT. The encoded protein is CSARLWTQGTDTQYF.

A few counts support this clonotype. The chain combines TRBV9 with TRBJ2-5, with D possibly matching TRBD2 (6 bases). V was cut by 6 bases and J by 5 bases, with 17 bases left in between. CDR3 length: 14 residues. CDR1 is SGDLS and CDR2 is YYNGEE in the germline V gene. CDR3 bases: TGTGCCAGCACCCCCCCACGCGGGAAGGAGACCCAGTACTTC. The encoded protein is CASTPPRGKETQYF.